This passage covers 28 T cell receptor beta chains from one sample sequenced in a study of shared T cell receptors in the human thymus. Method: immunoSEQ multiplex PCR; TCRdb's copy keeps in-frame clones and lacks some. The sample carries 700,000 to 750,000 clones, 70% to 90% recorded once. Separately, the same data were catalogued under a study of human thymus T cells.

Material for sequencing was thymocytes. These TCRs come from a girl in the first two years of life with a congenital heart defect.

This clone was seen a single time. J is TRBJ2-3 and V is TRBV5-1; 8 nucleotides agree with TRBD2. The CDR3 spans 18 residues. Unmatched junction bases numbered 13, after V lost 2 bases and J lost 2 bases. Germline V gene lookup returns CDR1 SGHRS and CDR2 YFSETQ. Here the CDR3 reads CASSLFEGRGAHTDTQYF. The CDR3 nucleotides are TGCGCCAGCAGCTTATTTGAGGGGCGGGGGGCGCACACAGATACGCAGTATTTT.

The chain joins TRBV10-3 to TRBJ1-3; TRBD1 might be the D (6 bases). CDR3 length: 14 residues. V lost 8 bases and J lost 4, with 15 bases in between. The V gene's germline CDR1 is ENHRY and CDR2 SYGVKD. CDR3 in DNA: TGTGCCATCTTTCAACAGGGAAGAGGAAACACCATATATTTT. This encodes CAIFQQGRGNTIYF.

The V and J genes are TRBV10-2 and TRBJ1-6, with D possibly being TRBD1 (6 bases). Germline V CDR1 and CDR2: WSHSY, SAAADI. The V gene lost 5 bases and the J gene lost 3 bases, with 11 bases spanning the gap. CDR3 size: 15 residues. CDR3 protein: CASSSDRNYNSPLHF. As DNA, the CDR3 is TGCGCCAGCAGTTCTGACAGGAACTATAATTCACCCCTCCACTTT.

This clone showed up just a few times. The chain combines TRBV19 with TRBJ1-3; no clear D. Looked up from germline, CDR1 is LNHDA and CDR2 is SQIVND (reference sequence). Trimming took off 7 bases at V and 4 bases at J, with 14 bases between the two ends. The CDR3 has 14 amino acids. This CDR3 reads CASMAGYVGNTIYF. CDR3 nucleotides: TGTGCCAGTATGGCGGGGTACGTCGGAAACACCATATATTTT.

The CDR3 sequence: CASSQTGYNSPLHF. CDR3 nucleotides: TGTGCCAGCAGCCAGACGGGCTATAATTCACCCCTCCACTTT. J is TRBJ1-6 and V is TRBV5-5; D call uncertain. This CDR3 region has 14 residues. V was clipped by 4 bases and J by 3 bases, with 8 bases between them. Germline V CDR1 and CDR2: SGHKS, YYEKEE (reference sequence).

J is TRBJ1-1 and V is TRBV2; possibly TRBD1 for D (6 bases). There are 17 residues in the CDR3. Trimming removed 7 bases at V and 7 bases at J, with 28 bases between. Per germline, CDR1 SNHLY and CDR2 FYNNEI. The CDR3 loop reads CASKERLGAKSTFEAFF. The CDR3 DNA reads TGTGCCAGCAAAGAAAGGTTGGGGGCCAAGTCCACCTTTGAAGCTTTCTTT.

The chain is built from TRBV5-1 and TRBJ2-7, with TRBD1 identical over 9 bases. Germline CDR1 and CDR2: SGHRS and YFSETQ. The length of the CDR3 is 17 residues. V lost 4 bases to trimming and J lost 4 bases; unmatched junction nucleotides: 15. CDR3 sequence: CASSPGFRGTGFYEQYF. The CDR3 coding sequence is TGCGCCAGCAGCCCTGGGTTCCGCGGGACAGGGTTTTACGAGCAGTACTTC.

Points on this clone: One end of the junction does not line up with germline, which may come from a read error. Other DNA sequences from this sample encode an identical CDR3 as well. This chain uses TRBV5-1 with TRBJ1-2, with 8 positions matching TRBD1. The germline gives CDR1 SGHRS, CDR2 YFSETQ. CDR3 length: 14 residues. Here the CDR3 DNA reads TGCGCCAGCAGCCTGCGACAGGGGCTCGGGGGCTACACCTTT. It translates to CASSLRQGLGGYTF. The entire variable domain, with the rest obtained from reference TRBV5-1 and TRBJ1-2, is as follows: KAGVTQTPRYLIKTRGQQVTLSCSPISGHRSVSWYQQTPGQGLQFLFEYFSETQRNKGNFPGRFSGRQFSNSRSEMNVSTLELGDSALYLCASSLRQGLGGYTFGSGTRLTVV.

The chain carries TRBV5-1 and TRBJ1-1; the D gene is possibly TRBD1 (6 bases). The germline V and J ends were trimmed by 5 bases and 4 bases, with 18 bases remaining between them. The germline gives CDR1 SGHRS, CDR2 YFSETQ. This CDR3 comprises 15 residues. The CDR3 DNA sequence: TGCGCCAGCAGGCAGTGGGGGGGCGCATCCACTGAAGCTTTCTTT. This encodes CASRQWGGASTEAFF.

The genes are TRBV6-5 and TRBJ1-1, with D perhaps matching TRBD1 (6 bases). V was pared by 6 bases and J by 1 base, with 9 bases between. CDR3 length: 13 amino acids. The germline CDR1 and CDR2 sequences are MNHEY and SVGAGI. The CDR3 loop is CASSRGGNTEAFF. The CDR3 bases are TGTGCCAGCAGCCGAGGGGGGAACACTGAAGCTTTCTTT.

This chain uses TRBV6-5 with TRBJ1-4; 8 nucleotides match TRBD1. Per the germline V gene, CDR1 is MNHEY and CDR2 is SVGAGI. The CDR3 length is 16 residues. Trimming took 1 base from V and 8 from J; bases not matched to a gene: 9. The CDR3 coding sequence is TGTGCCAGCAGTTACTTTTTCAGGGGGCTGAGGGAAAAACTGTTTTTT. Residues: CASSYFFRGLREKLFF.

The V and J genes are TRBV28 and TRBJ1-2; 7 bases match TRBD1. Germline trimming cut 5 bases from V and 3 bases from J; bases unmatched to any gene: 15. The CDR3 covers 17 residues. Germline V gives CDR1 MDHEN, CDR2 SYDVKM. The DNA for the CDR3 is TGTGCCAGCAGTCAAGGGGCCCCCCACAGGGGCGACTATGGCTACACCTTC. This sequence encodes CASSQGAPHRGDYGYTF.

In this sample, this clone turned up a few times. The chain recombines TRBV18 with TRBJ1-6, with TRBD1 identical over 7 bases. The germline V gene has CDR1 KGHSH and CDR2 LQKENI. The CDR3 contains 15 residues. Losses at the gene ends were 6 bases for V and 10 bases for J; bases not matched to a gene: 12. Written as DNA, the CDR3 is TGTGCCAGCTCGCTGGGGACAGCGGTCCACTCACCCCTCCACTTT. Its protein is CASSLGTAVHSPLHF.

This rearrangement joins TRBV4-3 to TRBJ2-7, with D possibly matching TRBD1 (6 bases). V lost 1 base and J 3 bases, leaving 19 bases between the germline ends. The germline V gene has CDR1 LGHNA and CDR2 YSLEER. CDR3 length equals 17 residues. The CDR3 sequence is CASSQASGHQGRYEQYF. For the CDR3, the DNA is TGCGCCAGCAGCCAAGCCTCCGGACATCAGGGGCGCTACGAGCAGTACTTC.

This clone was detected once. The chain carries TRBV5-6 and TRBJ1-1; a possible D gene is TRBD1 (5 bases). This CDR3 region has 15 residues. Germline V gives CDR1 SGHDT, CDR2 YYEEEE. The V gene lost 4 bases and the J gene lost 0 bases, with 13 bases spanning the gap. CDR3 sequence (DNA): TGTGCCAGCAGCCCCGGTTGGGGGGTGAACACTGAAGCTTTCTTT. Its translation is CASSPGWGVNTEAFF.

V is TRBV27 and J is TRBJ1-2, with 8 bases lining up with TRBD1. Trimming cost V 5 bases and J 4 bases; bases outside gene matches: 9. Per germline, CDR1 MNHEY and CDR2 SMNVEV (reference sequence). The CDR3 extends over 15 amino acids. CDR3 protein: CASSPLRGQSYGYTF. The CDR3 DNA sequence: TGTGCCAGCAGTCCCCTCAGGGGGCAGAGCTATGGCTACACCTTC.

J is TRBJ2-4 and V is TRBV27, with D uncertain. The V and J ends lost 5 bases and 4 bases respectively, with 9 bases between them. This CDR3 is built from 13 residues. Germline V CDR1 and CDR2: MNHEY, SMNVEV (reference sequence). DNA for the CDR3: TGTGCCAGCAGTACCCACGCGAAAAACATTCAGTACTTC. Translating gives CASSTHAKNIQYF.

The V gene is TRBV7-3, the J gene TRBJ1-1; 8 nucleotides align to TRBD1. CDR1 is SGHTA, CDR2 FQGTGA, per germline. The J segment lost 3 bases and the V segment lost 5 bases, leaving 5 bases of the junction unmatched. This CDR3 contains 14 residues. For the CDR3, the DNA is TGTGCCAGCAGCCCCACACAGGGGGACACTGAAGCTTTCTTT. As protein: CASSPTQGDTEAFF.

The chain couples TRBV4-1 to TRBJ2-5; 10 nucleotides match TRBD2. Per germline, CDR1 MGHRA and CDR2 YSYEKL. J was trimmed by 6 bases and V by 0 bases; bases with no gene match: 7. The CDR3 loop spans 16 amino acids. The CDR3 region has the DNA TGCGCCAGCAGCCAAGAAGGAGCGGGGGGGATTCAGACCCAGTACTTC. Translation: CASSQEGAGGIQTQYF.

V is TRBV7-2 and J is TRBJ2-7, with 13 bases that match TRBD2. From germline, CDR1 is SGHTA and CDR2 FQGNSA. J was trimmed by 0 bases and V by 5 bases; bases with no gene match: 10. The CDR3 totals 18 residues. The CDR3 sequence: CASSPPGLAGPSSYEQYF. In DNA, the CDR3 is TGTGCCAGCAGCCCTCCGGGACTAGCGGGGCCTAGCTCCTACGAGCAGTACTTC.

A word on this clone: This is likely a read error, given that the CDR3 carries no conserved phenylalanine or tryptophan at its end. Because the CDR3's place on the DNA is in doubt, the DNA is left out and the CDR3 is given as listed by TCRdb. The chain recombines TRBV5-4 with TRBJ1-1. The length of the CDR3 is 12 amino acids, counting both ends. In germline, CDR1 is SGHNT, CDR2 YYREEE (reference sequence). The CDR3 here is CASSLERTATTI.

The chain couples TRBV7-8 to TRBJ1-6, with D possibly TRBD1 on 5 matching bases. Germline assignment: CDR1 SGHVS and CDR2 FQNEAQ. Trimming shortened V by 6 bases and J by 0 bases, and 9 bases separated the two germline ends. This CDR3 contains 15 residues. The CDR3 nucleotides read TGTGCCAGCAGAACCGGGGGCTCCTATAATTCACCCCTCCACTTT. Residues: CASRTGGSYNSPLHF.

The V gene is TRBV5-1, the J gene TRBJ1-2, with 7 bases fitting TRBD1. The J segment lost 6 bases and the V segment lost 2 bases, leaving 7 bases of the junction unmatched. Germline-derived CDR1 and CDR2 are SGHRS and YFSETQ. The CDR3 consists of 14 residues. CDR3 DNA sequence: TGCGCCAGCAGCTTTGACAGGGACCCCAATGGCTACACCTTC. It translates to CASSFDRDPNGYTF.

J is TRBJ1-1 and V is TRBV5-5; 7 nucleotides align to TRBD1. V lost 0 bases and J lost 14; bases outside the gene matches: 7. CDR1 is SGHKS and CDR2 is YYEKEE in the germline V gene (reference sequence). This CDR3 has 12 residues. CDR3 region: CASSLGTGQGFF. The CDR3 nucleotides read TGTGCCAGCAGCTTGGGGACAGGCCAAGGGTTCTTT.

This chain joins TRBV28 and TRBJ2-7; the match to TRBD1 covers 8 bases. Germline lookup yields CDR1 MDHEN and CDR2 SYDVKM. This CDR3 is 15 amino acids long. V gave up 6 bases and J gave up 4 bases; unmatched junction bases: 11. The CDR3 DNA follows: TGTGCCAGCAGGACCACCGGGACAGGTAGTTACGAGCAGTACTTC. Translation gives CASRTTGTGSYEQYF.

This rearrangement joins TRBV4-1 to TRBJ2-5; 10 bases agree with TRBD2. V was clipped by 0 bases and J by 1 base; unmatched bases: 14. Germline V gene sequence: CDR1 MGHRA, CDR2 YSYEKL. The CDR3 covers 20 residues. The CDR3 DNA is TGCGCCAGCAGCCAAGAGGAAGGACTAGCGGCATCAAAATCCCAAGAGACCCAGTACTTC. Translation: CASSQEEGLAASKSQETQYF.

The chain is built from TRBV5-1 and TRBJ1-2; no reliable D call. With 3 bases removed from V and 2 bases from J, the gap between germline ends came to 5 bases. The CDR3 is 12 residues long. Germline values: CDR1 SGHRS, CDR2 YFSETQ. CDR3 DNA: TGCGCCAGCAGCTCCAGAAACTATGGCTACACCTTC. It codes for CASSSRNYGYTF.

This rearrangement joins TRBV30 to TRBJ1-2; tentative D call: TRBD1 (5 bases). V was pared by 3 bases and J by 4 bases, with 9 bases between. Germline lookup yields CDR1 GTSNPN and CDR2 SVGIG (reference sequence). The CDR3 length is 12 residues. Here the CDR3 reads CAWRTVIYGYTF. The CDR3 DNA follows: TGTGCCTGGAGGACAGTCATCTATGGCTACACCTTC.